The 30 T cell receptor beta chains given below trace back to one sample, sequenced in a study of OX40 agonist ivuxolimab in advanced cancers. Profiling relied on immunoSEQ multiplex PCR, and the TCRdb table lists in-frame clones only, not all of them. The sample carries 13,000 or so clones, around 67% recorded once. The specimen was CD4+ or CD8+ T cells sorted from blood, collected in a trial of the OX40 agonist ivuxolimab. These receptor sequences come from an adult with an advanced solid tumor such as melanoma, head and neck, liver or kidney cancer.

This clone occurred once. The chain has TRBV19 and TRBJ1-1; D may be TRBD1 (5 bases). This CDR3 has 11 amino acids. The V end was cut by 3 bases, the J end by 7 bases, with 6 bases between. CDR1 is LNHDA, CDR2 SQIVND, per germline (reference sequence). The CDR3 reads CASSMRGEAFF. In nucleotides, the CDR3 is TGTGCCAGTAGTATGAGGGGTGAAGCTTTCTTT. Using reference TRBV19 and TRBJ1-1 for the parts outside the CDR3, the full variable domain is DGGITQSPKYLFRKEGQNVTLSCEQNLNHDAMYWYRQDPGQGLRLIYYSQIVNDFQKGDIAEGYSVSREKKESFPLTVTSAQKNPTAFYLCASSMRGEAFFGQGTRLTVV.

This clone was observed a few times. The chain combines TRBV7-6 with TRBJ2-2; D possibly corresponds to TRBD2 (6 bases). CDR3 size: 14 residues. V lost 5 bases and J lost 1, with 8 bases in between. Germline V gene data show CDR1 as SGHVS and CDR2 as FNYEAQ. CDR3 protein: CASSPGGNTGELFF. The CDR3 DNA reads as TGTGCCAGCAGCCCCGGGGGGAACACCGGGGAGCTGTTTTTT.

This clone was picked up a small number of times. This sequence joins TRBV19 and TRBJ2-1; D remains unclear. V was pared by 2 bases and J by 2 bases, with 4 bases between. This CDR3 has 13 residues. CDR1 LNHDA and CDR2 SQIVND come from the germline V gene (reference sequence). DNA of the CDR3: TGTGCCAGTAGTATAACCCCCTACAATGAGCAGTTCTTC. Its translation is CASSITPYNEQFF. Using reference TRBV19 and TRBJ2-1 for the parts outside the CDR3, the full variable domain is DGGITQSPKYLFRKEGQNVTLSCEQNLNHDAMYWYRQDPGQGLRLIYYSQIVNDFQKGDIAEGYSVSREKKESFPLTVTSAQKNPTAFYLCASSITPYNEQFFGPGTRLTVL.

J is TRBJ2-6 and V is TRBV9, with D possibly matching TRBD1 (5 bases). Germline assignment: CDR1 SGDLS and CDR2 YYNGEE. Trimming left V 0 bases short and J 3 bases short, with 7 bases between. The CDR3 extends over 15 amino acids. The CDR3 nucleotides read TGTGCCAGCAGCGTAGAGGGGCTTGGGGCCAACGTCCTGACTTTC. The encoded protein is CASSVEGLGANVLTF.

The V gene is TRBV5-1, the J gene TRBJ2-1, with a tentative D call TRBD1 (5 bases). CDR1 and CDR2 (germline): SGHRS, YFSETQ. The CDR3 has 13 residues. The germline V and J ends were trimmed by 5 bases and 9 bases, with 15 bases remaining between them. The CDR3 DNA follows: TGCGCCAGCAGTTCGGGTCAAAGGGGTGAGCAGTTCTTC. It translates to CASSSGQRGEQFF.

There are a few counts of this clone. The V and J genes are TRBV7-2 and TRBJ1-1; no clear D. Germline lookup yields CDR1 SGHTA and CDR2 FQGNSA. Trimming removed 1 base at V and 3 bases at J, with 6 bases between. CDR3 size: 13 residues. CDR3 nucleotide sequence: TGTGCCAGCAGCTTAGGTCCATACACTGAAGCTTTCTTT. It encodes CASSLGPYTEAFF.

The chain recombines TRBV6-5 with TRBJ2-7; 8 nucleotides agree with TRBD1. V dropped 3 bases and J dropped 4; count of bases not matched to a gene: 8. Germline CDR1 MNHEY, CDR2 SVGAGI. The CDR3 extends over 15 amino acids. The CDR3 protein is CASSYGTGTIYEQYF. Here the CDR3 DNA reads TGTGCCAGCAGTTATGGGACAGGAACTATTTACGAGCAGTACTTC.

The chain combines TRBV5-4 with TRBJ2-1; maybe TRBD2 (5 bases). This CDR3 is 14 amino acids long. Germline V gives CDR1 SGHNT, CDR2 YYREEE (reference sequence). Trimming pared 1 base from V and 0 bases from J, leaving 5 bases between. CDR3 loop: CASSLRDSYNEQFF. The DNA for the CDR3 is TGTGCCAGCAGCTTGCGGGACTCCTACAATGAGCAGTTCTTC.

CDR3 sequence reads: CASSHSPSGNNEQFF. CDR3 nucleotide sequence: TGTGCCAGCAGTCATTCTCCATCGGGGAACAATGAGCAGTTCTTC. This chain connects TRBV25-1 to TRBJ2-1, with a possible D match to TRBD2 (5 bases). Germline values: CDR1 MGHDK, CDR2 SYGVNS. The germline V and J ends were trimmed by 5 bases and 5 bases, with 16 bases remaining between them. This CDR3 is built from 15 residues.

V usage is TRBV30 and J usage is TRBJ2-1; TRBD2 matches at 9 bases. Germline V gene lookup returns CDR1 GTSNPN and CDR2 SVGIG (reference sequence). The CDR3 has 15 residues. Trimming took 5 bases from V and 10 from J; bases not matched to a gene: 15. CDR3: CAWAKAGGSPLEQFF. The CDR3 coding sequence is TGTGCCTGGGCCAAAGCGGGGGGATCTCCCCTAGAGCAGTTCTTC.

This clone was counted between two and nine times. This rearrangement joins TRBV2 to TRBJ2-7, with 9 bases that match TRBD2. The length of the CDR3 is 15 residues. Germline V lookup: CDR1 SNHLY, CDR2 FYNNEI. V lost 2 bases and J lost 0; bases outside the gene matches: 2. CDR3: CASSETSGRSYEQYF. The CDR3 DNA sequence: TGTGCCAGCAGTGAAACTAGCGGGCGCTCCTACGAGCAGTACTTC.

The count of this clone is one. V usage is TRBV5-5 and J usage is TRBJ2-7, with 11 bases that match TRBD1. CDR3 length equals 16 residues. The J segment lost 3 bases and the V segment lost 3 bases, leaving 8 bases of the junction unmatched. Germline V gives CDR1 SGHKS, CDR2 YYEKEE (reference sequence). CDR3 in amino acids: CASSYGSGQGVYEQYF. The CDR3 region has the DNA TGTGCCAGCAGCTATGGATCGGGACAGGGGGTCTACGAGCAGTACTTC.

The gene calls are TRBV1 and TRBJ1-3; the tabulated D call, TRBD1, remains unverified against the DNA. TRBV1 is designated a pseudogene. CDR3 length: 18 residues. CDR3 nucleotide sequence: TGCACCAGCAGCCGACCCCCTTTTGACAGGAAAATCGGGGACACCATATATTTT. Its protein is CTSSRPPFDRKIGDTIYF.

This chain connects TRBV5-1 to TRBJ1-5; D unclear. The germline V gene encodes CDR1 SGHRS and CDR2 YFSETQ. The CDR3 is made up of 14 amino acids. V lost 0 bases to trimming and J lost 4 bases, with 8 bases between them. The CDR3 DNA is TGCGCCAGCAGCTTGGGGTCAGCAAATCAGCCCCAGCATTTT. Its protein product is CASSLGSANQPQHF. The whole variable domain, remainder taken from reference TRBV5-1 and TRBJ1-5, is KAGVTQTPRYLIKTRGQQVTLSCSPISGHRSVSWYQQTPGQGLQFLFEYFSETQRNKGNFPGRFSGRQFSNSRSEMNVSTLELGDSALYLCASSLGSANQPQHFGDGTRLSIL.

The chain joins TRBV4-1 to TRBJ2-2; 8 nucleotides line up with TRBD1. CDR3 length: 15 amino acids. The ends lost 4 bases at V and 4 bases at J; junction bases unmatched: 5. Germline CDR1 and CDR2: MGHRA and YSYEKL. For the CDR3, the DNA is TGCGCCAGCAGCCCGACAGGGGATGCCACCGGGGAGCTGTTTTTT. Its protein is CASSPTGDATGELFF.

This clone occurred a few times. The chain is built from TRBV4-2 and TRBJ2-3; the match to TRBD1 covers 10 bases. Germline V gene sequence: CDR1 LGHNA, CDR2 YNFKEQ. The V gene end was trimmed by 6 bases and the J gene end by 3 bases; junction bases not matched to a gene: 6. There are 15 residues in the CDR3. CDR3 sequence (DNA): TGTGCCAGCAGTTACCGGGACAGGGGAACAGATACGCAGTATTTT. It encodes CASSYRDRGTDTQYF.

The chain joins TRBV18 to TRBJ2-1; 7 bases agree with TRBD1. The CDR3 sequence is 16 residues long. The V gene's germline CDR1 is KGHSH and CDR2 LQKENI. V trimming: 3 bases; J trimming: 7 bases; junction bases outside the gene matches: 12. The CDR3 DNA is TGTGCCAGCTCACCGAAAGGCAGGGGGTTGGTAAATGAGCAGTTCTTC. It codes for CASSPKGRGLVNEQFF.

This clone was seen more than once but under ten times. The CDR3 spells CASSPSMGLGSYEQYF. The CDR3 DNA sequence: TGCGCCAGCAGCCCGTCCATGGGACTAGGATCCTACGAGCAGTACTTC. J is TRBJ2-7 and V is TRBV4-3; 8 bases align to TRBD2. The CDR3 is made up of 16 amino acids. The V segment lost 4 bases and the J segment 1 base; nucleotides outside the gene matches: 9. The germline V gene encodes CDR1 LGHNA and CDR2 YSLEER.

CDR3 in amino acids: CASRSLAGGYEQYF. CDR3 bases: TGTGCCAGCAGGTCACTAGCGGGGGGCTACGAGCAGTACTTC. The chain combines TRBV6-5 with TRBJ2-7, with TRBD2 identical over 12 bases. The V segment lost 6 bases and the J segment 3 bases; nucleotides outside the gene matches: 3. The CDR3 extends over 14 amino acids. Per the germline V gene, CDR1 is MNHEY and CDR2 is SVGAGI.

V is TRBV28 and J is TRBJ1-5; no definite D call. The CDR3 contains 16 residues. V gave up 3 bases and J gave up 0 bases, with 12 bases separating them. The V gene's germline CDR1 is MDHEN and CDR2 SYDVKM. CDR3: CASSLTLGLSNQPQHF. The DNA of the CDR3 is TGTGCCAGCAGTTTGACCCTCGGACTTAGCAATCAGCCCCAGCATTTT. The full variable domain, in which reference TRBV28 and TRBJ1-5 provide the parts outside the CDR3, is DVKVTQSSRYLVKRTGEKVFLECVQDMDHENMFWYRQDPGLGLRLIYFSYDVKMKEKGDIPEGYSVSREKKERFSLILESASTNQTSMYLCASSLTLGLSNQPQHFGDGTRLSIL.

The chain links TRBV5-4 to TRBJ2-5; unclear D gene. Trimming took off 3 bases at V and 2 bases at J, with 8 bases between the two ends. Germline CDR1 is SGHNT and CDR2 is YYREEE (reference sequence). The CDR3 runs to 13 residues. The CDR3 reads CASSSPGQETQYF. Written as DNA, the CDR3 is TGTGCCAGCAGCTCCCCCGGGCAAGAGACCCAGTACTTC.

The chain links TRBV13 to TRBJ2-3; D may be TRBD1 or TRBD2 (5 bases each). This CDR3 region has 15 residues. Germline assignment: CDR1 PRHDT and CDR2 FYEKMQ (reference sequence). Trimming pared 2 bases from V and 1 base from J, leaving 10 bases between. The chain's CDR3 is CASSLRGVGTDTQYF. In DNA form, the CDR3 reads TGTGCCAGCAGCTTAAGAGGGGTTGGCACAGATACGCAGTATTTT. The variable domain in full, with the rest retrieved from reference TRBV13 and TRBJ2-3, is AAGVIQSPRHLIKEKRETATLKCYPIPRHDTVYWYQQGPGQDPQFLISFYEKMQSDKGSIPDRFSAQQFSDYHSELNMSSLELGDSALYFCASSLRGVGTDTQYFGPGTRLTVL.

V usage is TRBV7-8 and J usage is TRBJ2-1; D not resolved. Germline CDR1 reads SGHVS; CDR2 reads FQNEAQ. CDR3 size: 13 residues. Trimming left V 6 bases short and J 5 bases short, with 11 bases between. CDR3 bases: TGTGCCAGCAGTTCGGACGGCAACAATGAGCAGTTCTTC. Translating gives CASSSDGNNEQFF.

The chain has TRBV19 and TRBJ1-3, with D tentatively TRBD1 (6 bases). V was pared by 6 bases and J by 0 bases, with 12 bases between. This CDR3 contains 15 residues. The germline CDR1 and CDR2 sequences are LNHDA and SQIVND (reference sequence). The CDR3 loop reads CASSPGAASGNTIYF. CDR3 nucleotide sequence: TGTGCCAGTAGCCCAGGGGCCGCCTCTGGAAACACCATATATTTT.

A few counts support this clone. This CDR3 is CASRLRNQPQHF. CDR3 DNA: TGTGCCAGCAGGCTGAGAAACCAGCCCCAGCATTTT. The chain carries TRBV6-1 and TRBJ1-5; the D is unclear. Trimming removed 6 bases at V and 7 bases at J, with 10 bases between. The CDR3 totals 12 residues. Germline V gene sequence: CDR1 MNHNS, CDR2 SASEGT.

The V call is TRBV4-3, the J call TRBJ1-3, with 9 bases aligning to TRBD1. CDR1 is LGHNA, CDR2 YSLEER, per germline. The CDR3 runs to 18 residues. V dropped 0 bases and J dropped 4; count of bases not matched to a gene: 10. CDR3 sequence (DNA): TGCGCCAGCAGCCAAGACTTAGCCGGGACAGGGTTGGGAAACACCATATATTTT. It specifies CASSQDLAGTGLGNTIYF.

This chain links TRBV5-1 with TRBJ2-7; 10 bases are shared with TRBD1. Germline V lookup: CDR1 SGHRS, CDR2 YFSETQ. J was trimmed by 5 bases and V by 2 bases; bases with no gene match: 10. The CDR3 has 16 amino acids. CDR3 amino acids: CASSFLIRDRGDEQYF. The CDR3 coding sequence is TGCGCCAGCAGCTTCCTCATCCGGGACAGGGGCGACGAGCAGTACTTC.

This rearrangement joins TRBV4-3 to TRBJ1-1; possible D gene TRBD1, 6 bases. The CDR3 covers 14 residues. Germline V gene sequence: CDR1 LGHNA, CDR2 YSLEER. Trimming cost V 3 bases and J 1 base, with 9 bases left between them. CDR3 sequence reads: CASSQEDRNTEAFF. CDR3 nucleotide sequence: TGCGCCAGCAGCCAGGAGGACAGGAACACTGAAGCTTTCTTT.

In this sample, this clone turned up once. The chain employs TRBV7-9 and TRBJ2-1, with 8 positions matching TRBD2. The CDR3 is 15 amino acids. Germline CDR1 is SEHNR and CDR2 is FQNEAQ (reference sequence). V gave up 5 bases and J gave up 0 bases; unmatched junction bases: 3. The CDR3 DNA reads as TGTGCCAGCAGCGTAAGCGGGAGCTCCTACAATGAGCAGTTCTTC. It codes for CASSVSGSSYNEQFF.

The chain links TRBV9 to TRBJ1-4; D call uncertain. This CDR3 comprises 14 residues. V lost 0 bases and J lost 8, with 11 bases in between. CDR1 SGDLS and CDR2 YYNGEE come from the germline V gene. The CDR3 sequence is CASSVGGGYEKLFF. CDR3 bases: TGTGCCAGCAGCGTAGGCGGCGGGTACGAAAAACTGTTTTTT.